The clone carrying this T cell receptor (beta chain) has at least ten counts. The CDR3 has 12 amino acids. J lost 8 bases, V lost 8 bases, and 1 base had no gene match. The germline gives CDR1 MNHEY, CDR2 SVGAGI. This record comes from a study of blood T cell repertoires in COVID-19. Study information: Some COVID-19 samples were acute and others convalescent; all came from the United States, Italy and Spain.

TCRdb keeps only in-frame clones here, not all; method: immunoSEQ multiplex PCR. The sample contains some 91,000 clones, roughly 83% of which appear only once. The clonotype comes from a human donor in a cohort sampled during active COVID-19. Input material: peripheral blood. The chain uses TRBV6-5 and TRBJ1-6; 9 bases align to TRBD1. The CDR3: CASRDRDSPLHF. CDR3 DNA sequence: TGTGCCAGCCGGGACAGGGATTCACCCCTCCACTTT.